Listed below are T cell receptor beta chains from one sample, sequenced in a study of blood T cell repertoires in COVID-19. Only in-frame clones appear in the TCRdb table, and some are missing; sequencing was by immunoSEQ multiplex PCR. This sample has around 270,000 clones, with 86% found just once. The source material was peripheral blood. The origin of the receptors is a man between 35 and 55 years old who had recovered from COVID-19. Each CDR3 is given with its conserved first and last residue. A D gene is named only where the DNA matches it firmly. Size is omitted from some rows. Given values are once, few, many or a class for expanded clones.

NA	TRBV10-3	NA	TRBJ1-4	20	TGTGCCATCAGTGACCGAATACCGGGACAAGGTGACCAAATCGGAGAAAAACTGTTTTTT	CAISDRIPGQGDQIGEKLFF
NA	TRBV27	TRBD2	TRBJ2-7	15	TGTGCCAGCAGTCAACGGACTAGCGGACGTTACGAGCAGTACTTC	CASSQRTSGRYEQYF
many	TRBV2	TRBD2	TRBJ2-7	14	TGTGCCAGCAATCAGCGGGAGTTAACCTACGAGCAGTACTTC	CASNQRELTYEQYF
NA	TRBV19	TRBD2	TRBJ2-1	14	TGTGCCAGTAGACCTTGGCGGGAGAGCAATGAGCAGTTCTTC	CASRPWRESNEQFF
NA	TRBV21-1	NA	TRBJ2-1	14	TGTGCCAGCAGCAAAGCGAGGCAGTACAATGAGCAGTTCTTC	CASSKARQYNEQFF
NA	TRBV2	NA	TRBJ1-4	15	TGTGCCAGCAGTGATTGGGGGGGCTCGGCTGAAAAACTGTTTTTT	CASSDWGGSAEKLFF
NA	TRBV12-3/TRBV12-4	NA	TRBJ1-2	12	TGTGCCAGCACCTCAGCGATCTATGGCTACACCTTC	CASTSAIYGYTF
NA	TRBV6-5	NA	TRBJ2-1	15	TGTGCCAGCAGTTACGGCCTCACCGCGGGGAATGAGCAGTTCTTC	CASSYGLTAGNEQFF
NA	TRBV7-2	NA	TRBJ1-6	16	TGTGCCCGCCAAAAGGCGCGGCCCCCTATAAGTTCACCCCTCCACTTT	CARQKARPPISSPLHF
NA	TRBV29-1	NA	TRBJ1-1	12	TGCAGCGTTCGGGAGTCGGGGACTGAAGCTTTCTTT	CSVRESGTEAFF
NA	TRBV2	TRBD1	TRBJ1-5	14	TGTGCCAGCGGCGACAGGGGGATGGGGCAGCCCCAGCATTTT	CASGDRGMGQPQHF
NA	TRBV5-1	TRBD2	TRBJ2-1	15	TGCGCCAGCAGCTCAGCGGGAGTCTCCTACAATGAGCAGTTCTTC	CASSSAGVSYNEQFF
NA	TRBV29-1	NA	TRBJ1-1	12	TGCAGCACTTCGTCGGGTGCCACTGAAGCTTTCTTT	CSTSSGATEAFF
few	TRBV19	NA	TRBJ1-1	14	TGTGCCAGTAGTATTGGCGGGATGAACACTGAAGCTTTCTTT	CASSIGGMNTEAFF
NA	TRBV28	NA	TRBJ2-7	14	TGTGCCAGCAGTTTCAGGCAGAGTATCGACGAGCAGTACTTC	CASSFRQSIDEQYF
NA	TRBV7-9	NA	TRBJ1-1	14	TGTGCCAGCAGCCTCGCCCCTCAGACAACTGAAGCTTTCTTT	CASSLAPQTTEAFF
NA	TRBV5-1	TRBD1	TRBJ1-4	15	TGCGCCAGCAGGTCAACAGGGGGGCCTGACGAAAAACTGTTTTTT	CASRSTGGPDEKLFF